A selection of T cell receptor beta chains follows, all from one sample in a study of cytomegalovirus exposure and HLA in healthy donors. TCRdb's table, derived via immunoSEQ multiplex PCR, lists solely in-frame clones and lacks some. The repertoire holds a few hundred thousand clones, with 75% to 85% as singletons. The sequenced sample consisted of PBMCs. Source of these receptors: a girl aged 2-10 years in good health and CMV-seronegative. CDR3s leave out the opening cysteine and the closing phenylalanine or tryptophan.

cdr3_aa,j_call,v_call
ASSEGTSGLYQETQY,TRBJ2-5,TRBV4-2
ASSDGDRGITTQY,TRBJ2-5,TRBV10-2
VSSPSEGRGTGELF,TRBJ2-2,TRBV11-2
ATSREAGVSEAF,TRBJ1-1,TRBV15
ASSRRFRGNTEAF,TRBJ1-1,TRBV4-1
ASSLVGTGGGGYT,TRBJ1-2,TRBV5-1
ASRGRTEAF,TRBJ1-1,TRBV6-5
ASGGGALAVGYEQY,NA,TRBV12-5
ASSESVAAPTEAF,TRBJ1-1,TRBV25-1
ASSPGGGYGYT,TRBJ1-2,TRBV6-5
ASSLMGSPNYGYT,TRBJ1-2,TRBV7-9
ASSLGSGRASTGELF,TRBJ2-2,TRBV7-3
ASSLPRDGGSQETQY,TRBJ2-5,TRBV7-8